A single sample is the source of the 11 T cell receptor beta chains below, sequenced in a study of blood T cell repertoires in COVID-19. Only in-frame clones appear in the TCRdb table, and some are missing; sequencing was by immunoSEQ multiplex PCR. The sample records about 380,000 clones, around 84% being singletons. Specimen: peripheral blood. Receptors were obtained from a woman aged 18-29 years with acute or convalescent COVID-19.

The CDR3 protein is CASSQERGGASGYTF. CDR3 DNA sequence: TGCGCCAGCAGCCAAGAAAGAGGGGGCGCGTCAGGCTACACCTTC. The V gene is TRBV4-3, the J gene TRBJ1-2; 7 bases are shared with TRBD1. The CDR3 length is 15 residues. V was pared by 0 bases and J by 8 bases, with 9 bases of the junction left unmatched. Germline V gene sequence: CDR1 LGHNA, CDR2 YSLEER.

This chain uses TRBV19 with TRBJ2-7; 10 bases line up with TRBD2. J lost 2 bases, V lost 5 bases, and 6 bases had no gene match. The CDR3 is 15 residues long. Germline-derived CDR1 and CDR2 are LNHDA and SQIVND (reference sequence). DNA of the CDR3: TGTGCCAGTAGTCCAGCGGGAGGGATCACCTACGAGCAGTACTTC. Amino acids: CASSPAGGITYEQYF.

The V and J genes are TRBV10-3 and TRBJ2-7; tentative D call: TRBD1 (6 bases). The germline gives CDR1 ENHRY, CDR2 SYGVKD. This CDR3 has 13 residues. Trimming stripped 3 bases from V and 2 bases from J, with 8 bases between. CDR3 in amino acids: CAISEGQTYEQYF. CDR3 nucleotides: TGTGCCATCAGTGAAGGACAGACCTACGAGCAGTACTTC.

The CDR3 here is CASSLVGRGDQPQHF. In DNA form, the CDR3 reads TGTGCCAGCAGCTTAGTGGGCAGGGGTGATCAGCCCCAGCATTTT. The V gene is TRBV7-2, the J gene TRBJ1-5, with a tentative D call TRBD1 (6 bases). The CDR3 is made up of 15 amino acids. Between the trimmed V and J ends, which lost 1 base and 5 bases, there was a span of 12 bases. Germline CDR1 reads SGHTA; CDR2 reads FQGNSA.

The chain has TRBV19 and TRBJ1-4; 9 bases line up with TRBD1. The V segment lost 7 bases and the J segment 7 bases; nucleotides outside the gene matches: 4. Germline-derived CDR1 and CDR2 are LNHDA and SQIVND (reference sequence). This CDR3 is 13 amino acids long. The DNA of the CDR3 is TGTGCCAGTATGGACAGGGGTTTTGAAAAACTGTTTTTT. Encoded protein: CASMDRGFEKLFF.

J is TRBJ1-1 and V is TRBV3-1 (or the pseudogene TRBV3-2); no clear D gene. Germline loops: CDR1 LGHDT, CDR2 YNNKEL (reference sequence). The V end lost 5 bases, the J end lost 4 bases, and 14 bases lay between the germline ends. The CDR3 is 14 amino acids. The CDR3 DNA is TGTGCCAGCAGCTGGAGGAGGGAGCGCACTGAAGCTTTCTTT. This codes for CASSWRRERTEAFF.

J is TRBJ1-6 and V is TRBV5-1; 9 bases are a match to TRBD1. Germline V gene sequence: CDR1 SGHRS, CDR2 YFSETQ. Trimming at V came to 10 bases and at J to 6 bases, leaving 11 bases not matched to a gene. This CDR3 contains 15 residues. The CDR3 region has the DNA TGCGCCCCAACGGCTGGGACAGGGATTAATTCACCCCTCCACTTT. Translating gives CAPTAGTGINSPLHF.

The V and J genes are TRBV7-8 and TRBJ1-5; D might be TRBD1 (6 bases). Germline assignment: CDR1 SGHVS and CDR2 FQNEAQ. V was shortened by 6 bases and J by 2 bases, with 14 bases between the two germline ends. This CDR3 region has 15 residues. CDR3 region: CASSPGGQGNQPQHF. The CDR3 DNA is TGTGCCAGCAGTCCGGGGGGGCAAGGCAATCAGCCCCAGCATTTT.

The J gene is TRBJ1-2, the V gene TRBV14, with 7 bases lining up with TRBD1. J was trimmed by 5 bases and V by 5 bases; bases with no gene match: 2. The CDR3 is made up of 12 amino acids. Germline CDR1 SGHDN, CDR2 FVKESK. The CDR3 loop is CASSAQGYGYTF. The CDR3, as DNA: TGTGCCAGCAGCGCACAGGGGTATGGCTACACCTTC.

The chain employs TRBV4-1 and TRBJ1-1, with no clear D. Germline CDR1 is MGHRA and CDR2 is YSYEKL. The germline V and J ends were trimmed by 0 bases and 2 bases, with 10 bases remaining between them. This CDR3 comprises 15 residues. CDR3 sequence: CASSQDPTRNTEAFF. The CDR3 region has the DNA TGCGCCAGCAGCCAAGATCCGACACGCAACACTGAAGCTTTCTTT.

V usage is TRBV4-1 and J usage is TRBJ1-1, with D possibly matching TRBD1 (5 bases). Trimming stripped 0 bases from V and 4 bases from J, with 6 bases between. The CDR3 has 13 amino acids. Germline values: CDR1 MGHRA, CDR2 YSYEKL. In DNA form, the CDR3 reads TGCGCCAGCAGCCAAGAAAGGGGCACTGAAGCTTTCTTT. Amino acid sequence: CASSQERGTEAFF.